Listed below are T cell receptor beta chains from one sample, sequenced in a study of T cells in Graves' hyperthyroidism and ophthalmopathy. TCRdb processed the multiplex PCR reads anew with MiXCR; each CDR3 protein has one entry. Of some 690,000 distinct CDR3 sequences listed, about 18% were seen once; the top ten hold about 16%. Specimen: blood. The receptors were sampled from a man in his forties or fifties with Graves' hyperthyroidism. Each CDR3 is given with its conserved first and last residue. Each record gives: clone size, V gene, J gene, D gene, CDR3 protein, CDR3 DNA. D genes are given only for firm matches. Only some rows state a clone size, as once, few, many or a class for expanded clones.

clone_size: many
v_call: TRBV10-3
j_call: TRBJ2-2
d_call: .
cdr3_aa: CAIKLDQNTGELFF
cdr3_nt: TGTGCCATCAAGCTTGACCAGAACACCGGGGAGCTGTTTTTT

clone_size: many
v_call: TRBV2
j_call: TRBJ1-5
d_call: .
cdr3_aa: CASSRVGRGNQPQHF
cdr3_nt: TGTGCCAGCAGCCGAGTGGGAAGGGGAAATCAGCCCCAGCATTTT

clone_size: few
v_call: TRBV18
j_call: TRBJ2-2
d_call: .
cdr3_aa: CASSPPIFSRGETGELFF
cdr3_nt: TGTGCCAGCTCACCACCGATTTTCAGCAGGGGGGAGACCGGGGAGCTGTTTTTT

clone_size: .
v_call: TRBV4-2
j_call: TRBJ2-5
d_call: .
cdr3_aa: CASSQAGLRETQYF
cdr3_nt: TGTGCCAGCAGCCAAGCAGGGCTCCGAGAGACCCAGTACTTC

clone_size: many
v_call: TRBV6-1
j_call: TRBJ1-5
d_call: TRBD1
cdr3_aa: CASRDDRGDQPQHF
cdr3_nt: TGTGCCAGCCGAGACGACAGGGGTGATCAGCCCCAGCATTTT

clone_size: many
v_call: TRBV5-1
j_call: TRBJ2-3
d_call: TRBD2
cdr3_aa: CASSLSGASTDTQYF
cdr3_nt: TGCGCCAGCAGCCTTAGCGGGGCTAGCACAGATACGCAGTATTTT

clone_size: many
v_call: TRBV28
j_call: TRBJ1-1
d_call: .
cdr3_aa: CASSSVLWGPEAFF
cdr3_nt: TGTGCCAGCAGTTCCGTCCTGTGGGGCCCTGAAGCTTTCTTT

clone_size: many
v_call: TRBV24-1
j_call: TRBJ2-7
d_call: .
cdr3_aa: CATSERDQGNEQYF
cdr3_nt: TGTGCCACCAGTGAGAGAGACCAGGGAAACGAGCAGTACTTC

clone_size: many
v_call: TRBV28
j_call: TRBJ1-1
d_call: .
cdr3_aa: CASSRTSLRAFF
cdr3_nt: TGTGCCAGCAGTCGGACTTCCTTGAGGGCTTTCTTT

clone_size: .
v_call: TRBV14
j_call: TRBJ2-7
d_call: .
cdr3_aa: CASSQDMPSFGYEQYF
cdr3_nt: TGTGCCAGCAGCCAAGATATGCCTAGCTTCGGTTACGAGCAGTACTTC

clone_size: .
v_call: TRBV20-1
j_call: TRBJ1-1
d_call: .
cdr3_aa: CSAQMTGPEERAFF
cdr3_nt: TGCAGTGCTCAAATGACCGGGCCAGAGGAGAGAGCTTTCTTT

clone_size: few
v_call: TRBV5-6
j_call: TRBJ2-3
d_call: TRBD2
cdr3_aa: CASSEAGEGADTQYF
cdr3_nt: TGTGCCAGCAGCGAAGCGGGAGAGGGAGCAGATACGCAGTATTTT

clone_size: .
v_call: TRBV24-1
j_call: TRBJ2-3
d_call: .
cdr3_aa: CATSDLKGAGTDTQYF
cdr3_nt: TGTGCCACCAGTGATTTAAAAGGGGCCGGGACAGATACGCAGTATTTT

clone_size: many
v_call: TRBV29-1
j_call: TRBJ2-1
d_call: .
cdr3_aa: CSVGTDLGRGTYNEQFF
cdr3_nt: TGCAGCGTTGGAACGGACCTTGGTCGGGGTACATACAATGAGCAGTTCTTC

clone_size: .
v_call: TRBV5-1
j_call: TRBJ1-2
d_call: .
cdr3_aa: CASSPAQRNYGYTF
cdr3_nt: TGCGCCAGCAGCCCCGCGCAGCGAAACTATGGCTACACCTTC

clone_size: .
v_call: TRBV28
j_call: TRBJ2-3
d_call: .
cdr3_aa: CASSLWGISTDTQYF
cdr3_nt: TGTGCCAGCAGTTTATGGGGAATTAGCACAGATACGCAGTATTTT